These 27 T cell receptor beta chains came from one sample sequenced in a study of T cells in narcolepsy. Method: immunoSEQ multiplex PCR; TCRdb's copy keeps in-frame clones and lacks some. The sample carries about 22,000 clones, 80% to 85% recorded once. Sequencing was carried out using memory (CD45RA-) CD4+ T cells from blood. These receptors all stem from a human donor in good health.

The chain combines TRBV6-5 with TRBJ1-4; tentative D call: TRBD1 (5 bases). V was clipped by 2 bases and J by 5 bases, with 6 bases between them. The CDR3 consists of 13 residues. From germline, CDR1 is MNHEY and CDR2 SVGAGI. This CDR3 is CASSYRGNEKLFF. The CDR3 DNA is TGTGCCAGCAGTTACCGGGGGAATGAAAAACTGTTTTTT.

The chain joins TRBV4-1 to TRBJ2-1, with 7 bases matching TRBD2. The CDR3 extends over 14 amino acids. Trimming cost V 2 bases and J 5 bases; bases outside gene matches: 3. CDR1 and CDR2 (germline): MGHRA, YSYEKL. The CDR3 coding sequence is TGCGCCAGCAGCCAACTGACTAGCCACAATGAGCAGTTCTTC. Translating it yields CASSQLTSHNEQFF.

The chain employs TRBV7-6 and TRBJ2-2; 11 bases are shared with TRBD1. Germline-derived CDR1 and CDR2 are SGHVS and FNYEAQ. CDR3 length: 16 residues. Germline trimming cut 5 bases from V and 6 bases from J; bases unmatched to any gene: 8. The CDR3 is CASSPGTGGMSGELFF. In DNA form, the CDR3 reads TGTGCCAGCAGCCCAGGGACAGGGGGAATGTCCGGGGAGCTGTTTTTT.

The chain links TRBV11-3 to TRBJ2-1; D is unresolved. Germline CDR1 SGHNT, CDR2 YENEEA. Between the trimmed V and J ends, which lost 3 bases and 3 bases, there was a span of 6 bases. The CDR3 covers 13 residues. In nucleotides, the CDR3 is TGTGCCAGCAGCTTGGACCACTACAATGAGCAGTTCTTC. Encoded protein: CASSLDHYNEQFF.

V is TRBV28 and J is TRBJ2-1; 8 bases line up with TRBD1. Germline CDR1 is MDHEN and CDR2 is SYDVKM. CDR3 length: 16 residues. The V gene end was trimmed by 5 bases and the J gene end by 7 bases; junction bases not matched to a gene: 13. The CDR3 region is CASSKTGTGPPNEQFF. Here the CDR3 DNA reads TGTGCCAGCAGTAAGACCGGGACAGGCCCACCTAATGAGCAGTTCTTC.

The chain carries TRBV6-5 and TRBJ2-1; D may be TRBD2 (6 bases). Germline values: CDR1 MNHEY, CDR2 SVGAGI. Trimming cost V 5 bases and J 10 bases, with 15 bases left between them. This CDR3 is 13 amino acids long. CDR3 sequence: CASSTDGLTEQFF. The DNA for the CDR3 is TGTGCCAGCAGTACGGACGGACTAACCGAGCAGTTCTTC.

This chain connects TRBV9 to TRBJ1-1; D is unclear. Germline CDR1 is SGDLS and CDR2 is YYNGEE. Trimming took off 4 bases at V and 2 bases at J, with 15 bases between the two ends. The CDR3 spans 15 residues. As DNA, the CDR3 is TGTGCCAGCAGCTTTGACCCGACTGGCAACACTGAAGCTTTCTTT. This codes for CASSFDPTGNTEAFF.

The chain is built from TRBV7-6 and TRBJ2-7; D is unclear. Per the germline V gene, CDR1 is SGHVS and CDR2 is FNYEAQ. This CDR3 spans 13 amino acids. The germline V and J ends were trimmed by 1 base and 6 bases, with 10 bases remaining between them. The CDR3 nucleotides read TGTGCCAGCAGCTTAGGGTCGGCGGCCGAGCAGTACTTC. Protein: CASSLGSAAEQYF.

The chain is built from TRBV6-1 and TRBJ1-4; 8 nucleotides agree with TRBD1. The CDR3 consists of 17 residues. Germline CDR1 MNHNS, CDR2 SASEGT. After removal of 3 bases from V and 5 bases from J, the junction contained 11 bases not matched to a gene. CDR3 sequence: CASSDAQGASSNEKLFF. For the CDR3, the DNA is TGTGCCAGCAGTGACGCCCAGGGGGCCTCATCGAATGAAAAACTGTTTTTT.

The genes are TRBV5-6 and TRBJ1-2; tentative D call: TRBD1 (6 bases). Trimming shortened V by 4 bases and J by 4 bases, and 11 bases separated the two germline ends. Germline CDR1 SGHDT, CDR2 YYEEEE. The CDR3 sequence is 13 residues long. The CDR3 reads CASSPQGRYGYTF. The CDR3 region has the DNA TGTGCCAGCAGCCCACAGGGACGCTATGGCTACACCTTC.

This chain connects TRBV2 to TRBJ1-4; D may be TRBD1 (5 bases). V was cut by 10 bases and J by 4 bases, with 13 bases left in between. Germline-derived CDR1 and CDR2 are SNHLY and FYNNEI. The CDR3 runs to 13 residues. CDR3 region: CATKRQYNEKLFF. CDR3 coding DNA: TGTGCCACCAAAAGACAGTATAATGAAAAACTGTTTTTT.

V usage is TRBV11-2 and J usage is TRBJ1-1, with 10 bases identical to TRBD1. CDR1 is SGHAT, CDR2 FQNNGV, per germline. Germline trimming cut 4 bases from V and 5 bases from J; bases unmatched to any gene: 13. The CDR3 totals 17 residues. For the CDR3, the DNA is TGTGCCAGCAGCTCCTGGAGCTCGGGACAGGGGAAGACTGAAGCTTTCTTT. This codes for CASSSWSSGQGKTEAFF.

The chain recombines TRBV9 with TRBJ2-3; 10 positions match TRBD1. Germline V gene lookup returns CDR1 SGDLS and CDR2 YYNGEE. The junction had 11 bases not matched to a gene; V was cut back by 0 bases and J by 1 base. The CDR3 is made up of 19 amino acids. This CDR3 is CASSVGPRDRGKGTDTQYF. The CDR3 nucleotides read TGTGCCAGCAGCGTAGGTCCCCGGGACAGGGGTAAAGGCACAGATACGCAGTATTTT.

The chain couples TRBV2 to TRBJ1-1; D unresolved. V lost 7 bases to trimming and J lost 4 bases, with 10 bases between them. This CDR3 has 12 amino acids. Germline-derived CDR1 and CDR2 are SNHLY and FYNNEI. DNA of the CDR3: TGTGCCAGCAAGAAGGTGTCCACTGAAGCTTTCTTT. It is translated as CASKKVSTEAFF.

This clone was counted a few times. The chain combines TRBV4-3 with TRBJ1-2, with a tentative D call TRBD1 (6 bases). The CDR3 consists of 15 residues. The V end lost 3 bases, the J end lost 6 bases, and 17 bases lay between the germline ends. The germline CDR1 and CDR2 sequences are LGHNA and YSLEER. The CDR3: CASSHAKGVLDGYTF. The CDR3 DNA reads TGCGCCAGCAGCCACGCAAAGGGGGTGCTCGATGGCTACACCTTC.

This clone was detected a few times. The rearrangement uses TRBV19 and TRBJ1-3; no clear D. CDR3 length: 14 amino acids. The V end was cut by 6 bases, the J end by 4 bases, with 13 bases between. The germline V gene encodes CDR1 LNHDA and CDR2 SQIVND (reference sequence). CDR3 DNA: TGTGCCAGTAGGATTAGACACGCAGGAAACACCATATATTTT. It yields the protein CASRIRHAGNTIYF.

This sequence joins TRBV5-1 and TRBJ1-1; no definite D call. Germline assignment: CDR1 SGHRS and CDR2 YFSETQ. V lost 0 bases and J 0 bases, leaving 6 bases between the germline ends. The CDR3 covers 14 residues. CDR3 coding DNA: TGCGCCAGCAGCTTGGATGGGCTGAACACTGAAGCTTTCTTT. Amino acid sequence: CASSLDGLNTEAFF. Based on the CDR3 plus reference TRBV5-1 and TRBJ1-1, the full variable domain is KAGVTQTPRYLIKTRGQQVTLSCSPISGHRSVSWYQQTPGQGLQFLFEYFSETQRNKGNFPGRFSGRQFSNSRSEMNVSTLELGDSALYLCASSLDGLNTEAFFGQGTRLTVV.

The chain couples TRBV19 to TRBJ2-3, with 9 nucleotides matching TRBD1. The CDR3 contains 15 residues. Per germline, CDR1 LNHDA and CDR2 SQIVND (reference sequence). Trimming took 1 base from V and 2 from J; bases not matched to a gene: 1. Here the CDR3 reads CASSIGTGDTDTQYF. The CDR3 bases are TGTGCCAGTAGTATAGGGACAGGGGACACAGATACGCAGTATTTT.

This clone showed up just once. The chain employs TRBV29-1 and TRBJ2-1; tentatively, D is TRBD1 (5 bases). Trimming shortened V by 4 bases and J by 4 bases, and 8 bases separated the two germline ends. Per the germline V gene, CDR1 is SQVTM and CDR2 is ANQGSEA. The CDR3 is 12 amino acids. CDR3 in DNA: TGCAGCGTTGGACAGCTTTACAATGAGCAGTTCTTC. Residues: CSVGQLYNEQFF.

V and J are TRBV6-1 and TRBJ2-2, with 8 positions matching TRBD1. The V gene's germline CDR1 is MNHNS and CDR2 SASEGT. This CDR3 is built from 13 residues. V shed 11 bases and J 0 bases; nucleotides not matched to a gene: 2. CDR3 nucleotides: TGTGCCGCACAGGGGGCGAACACCGGGGAGCTGTTTTTT. Translated, it gives CAAQGANTGELFF.

The V call is TRBV11-2, the J call TRBJ2-2; D gene unclear. Trimming cost V 0 bases and J 6 bases, with 11 bases left between them. CDR3 size: 15 residues. Germline V CDR1 and CDR2: SGHAT, FQNNGV. The CDR3 nucleotides are TGTGCCAGCAGCTTAGATCTCTCTGTATCCGGGGAGCTGTTTTTT. It translates to CASSLDLSVSGELFF.

The gene calls are TRBV5-8 and TRBJ1-5; maybe TRBD1 (5 bases). CDR3 length equals 16 residues. Trimming shortened V by 0 bases and J by 1 base, and 11 bases separated the two germline ends. Per germline, CDR1 SGHTS and CDR2 YDEGEE. CDR3: CASSLDSGWSNQPQHF. The DNA of the CDR3 is TGTGCCAGCAGCTTGGATTCAGGGTGGAGCAATCAGCCCCAGCATTTT.

V and J are TRBV28 and TRBJ2-5; no clear D gene. Trimming cost V 3 bases and J 1 base, with 9 bases left between them. Germline lookup yields CDR1 MDHEN and CDR2 SYDVKM. The CDR3 totals 14 residues. The CDR3: CASSFRNFQETQYF. As DNA, the CDR3 is TGTGCCAGCAGTTTTCGGAATTTCCAAGAGACCCAGTACTTC.

The CDR3 bases are TGTGCCAGTAGTATTGGTTTTAGTTCATCCGGTGAGCAGTTCTTC. Translation gives CASSIGFSSSGEQFF. V usage is TRBV19 and J usage is TRBJ2-1; no definite D call. V gave up 3 bases and J gave up 9 bases, with 18 bases separating them. This CDR3 is built from 15 residues. Per germline, CDR1 LNHDA and CDR2 SQIVND (reference sequence).

The chain carries TRBV6-5 and TRBJ1-2; perhaps TRBD1 as D (6 bases). There are 14 residues in the CDR3. The germline V and J ends were trimmed by 6 bases and 8 bases, with 19 bases remaining between them. The germline CDR1 and CDR2 sequences are MNHEY and SVGAGI. The CDR3 DNA sequence: TGTGCCAGCAGCCGGGACACCACCTATGGAGGCTACACCTTC. Its protein product is CASSRDTTYGGYTF.

The chain carries TRBV15 and TRBJ2-3, with unresolved D. Germline loops: CDR1 LNHNV, CDR2 YYDKDF (reference sequence). Trimming removed 3 bases at V and 3 bases at J, with 16 bases between. CDR3 length: 16 amino acids. CDR3 amino acids: CATSRDMNTATDTQYF. The CDR3, as DNA: TGTGCCACCAGCAGGGATATGAATACAGCTACAGATACGCAGTATTTT.

The chain has TRBV5-6 and TRBJ1-1; D is possibly TRBD1 (6 bases). The CDR3 loop spans 15 amino acids. V lost 0 bases and J lost 3, with 12 bases in between. Germline values: CDR1 SGHDT, CDR2 YYEEEE. The CDR3 sequence: CASSLGQGSYTEAFF. In DNA, the CDR3 is TGTGCCAGCAGCTTGGGTCAGGGGTCTTACACTGAAGCTTTCTTT.